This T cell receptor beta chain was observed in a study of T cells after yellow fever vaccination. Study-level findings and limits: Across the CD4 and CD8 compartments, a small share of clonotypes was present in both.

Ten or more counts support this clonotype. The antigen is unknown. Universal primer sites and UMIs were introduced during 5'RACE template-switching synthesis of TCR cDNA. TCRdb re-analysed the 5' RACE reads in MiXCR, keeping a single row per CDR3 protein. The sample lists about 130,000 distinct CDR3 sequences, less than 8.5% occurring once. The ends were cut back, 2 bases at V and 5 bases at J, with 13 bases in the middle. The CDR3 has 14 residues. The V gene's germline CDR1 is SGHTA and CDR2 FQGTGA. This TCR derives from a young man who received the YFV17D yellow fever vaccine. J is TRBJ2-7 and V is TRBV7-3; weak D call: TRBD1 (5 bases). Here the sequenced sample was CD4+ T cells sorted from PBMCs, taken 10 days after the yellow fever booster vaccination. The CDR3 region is CASSLDGAANEQYF. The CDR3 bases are TGTGCCAGCAGCTTAGATGGGGCTGCCAACGAGCAGTACTTC.